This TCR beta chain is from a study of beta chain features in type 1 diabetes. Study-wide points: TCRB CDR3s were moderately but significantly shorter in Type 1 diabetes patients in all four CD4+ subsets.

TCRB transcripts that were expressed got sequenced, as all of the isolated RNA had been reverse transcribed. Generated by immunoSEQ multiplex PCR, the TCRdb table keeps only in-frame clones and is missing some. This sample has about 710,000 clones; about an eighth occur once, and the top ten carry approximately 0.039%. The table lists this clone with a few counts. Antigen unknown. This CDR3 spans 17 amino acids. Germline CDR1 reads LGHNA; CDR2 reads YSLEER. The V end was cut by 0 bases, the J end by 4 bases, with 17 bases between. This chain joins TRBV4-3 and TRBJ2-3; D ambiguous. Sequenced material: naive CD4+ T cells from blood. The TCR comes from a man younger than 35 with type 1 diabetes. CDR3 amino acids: CASSQDSGASAADTQYF. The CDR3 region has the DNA TGCGCCAGCAGCCAAGATTCCGGCGCGAGCGCGGCAGATACGCAGTATTTT.